This T cell receptor beta chain was identified in a study of intratumoral heterogeneity in liver cancer. TCRdb keeps only in-frame clones here, not all; method: immunoSEQ multiplex PCR. The sample lists a few thousand clones, more than 40% occurring once. Trimming cost V 3 bases and J 0 bases, with 10 bases left between them. The CDR3 has 16 amino acids. Germline loops: CDR1 SGHRS, CDR2 YFSETQ. In its sample, this clone is medium-sized. Each tumour sample represents a distinct, spatially separated region of the hepatocellular carcinoma nodule. The chain recombines TRBV5-1 with TRBJ1-6, with a tentative D call TRBD1 (5 bases). Sample: tumor tissue, taken before any cancer treatment. The receptor was derived from a man aged 65 to 79 with hepatocellular carcinoma. The CDR3 sequence is CASSWAGSSYNSPLHF. The CDR3 DNA follows: TGCGCCAGCAGCTGGGCAGGGAGCTCCTATAATTCACCCCTCCACTTT.